The source of this TCR beta chain is a study of blood T cell repertoires in COVID-19. The V and J ends lost 6 bases and 2 bases respectively, with 11 bases between them. There are 13 residues in the CDR3. Looked up from germline, CDR1 is MNHEY and CDR2 is SVGAGI. In the original analysis: Reference gene primer amplification yielded estimated nucleated cell counts. Repertoires were generated with immunoSEQ multiplex PCR, while TCRdb's copy carries only in-frame clones and drops some. V, J and clone size are taken as reported in that table, and D and trimming were inferred from the DNA itself. Here the sample spans around 300,000 clones, around 89% being singletons.

This clonotype originated in a woman aged 18 to 35 who had recovered from COVID-19. V is TRBV6-5 and J is TRBJ2-7, with D uncertain. Material for sequencing was PBMCs or T cells enriched from blood (not recorded which). The CDR3 reads CASRPTRTYEQYF. The CDR3 bases are TGTGCCAGCAGACCAACACGAACCTACGAGCAGTACTTC.